This is a list of T cell receptor beta chains from one sample in a study of cytomegalovirus exposure and HLA in healthy donors. Using immunoSEQ multiplex PCR, the repertoire was profiled, and TCRdb retains in-frame clones only, with some absent. The sample contains 100,000 to 150,000 clones, less than 80% of which appear only once. The sequencing sample was made of PBMCs. The source of these receptors is a man between 25 and 39 years old in good health and CMV-seronegative. CDR3s include the opening cysteine and the closing phenylalanine or tryptophan. D genes are given only for firm matches. Size tells how often a clone was seen (once, few, many) or the class of an expanded clone, and some rows leave it out.

d_gene | abundance | j_gene | v_gene | CDR3aa | CDR3nt
. | . | TRBJ1-5 | TRBV27 | CASSTLRDRNQPQHF | TGTGCCAGCAGTACACTCAGGGATCGCAATCAGCCCCAGCATTTT
. | . | TRBJ1-3 | TRBV10-3 | CAISESTGISGNTIYF | TGTGCCATCAGTGAGTCCACAGGGATCTCTGGAAACACCATATATTTT
. | . | TRBJ2-2 | TRBV5-1 | CASSLWRGGNTGELFF | TGCGCCAGCAGCTTATGGAGGGGAGGGAACACCGGGGAGCTGTTTTTT
. | . | TRBJ1-1 | TRBV2 | CASSDREGRAFF | TGTGCCAGCAGTGACAGGGAAGGGCGGGCTTTCTTT
. | . | TRBJ2-3 | TRBV30 | CAWSDGGGTDTQYF | TGTGCCTGGAGCGACGGCGGGGGCACAGATACGCAGTATTTT
TRBD1 | . | TRBJ1-2 | TRBV4-1 | CASSQDGTGLFQNYGYTF | TGCGCCAGCAGCCAAGATGGGACAGGGCTTTTTCAAAACTATGGCTACACCTTC
TRBD1 | . | TRBJ2-5 | TRBV11-2 | CASSLLRDRRETQYF | TGTGCCAGCAGCTTATTACGGGACAGGCGTGAGACCCAGTACTTC
. | . | TRBJ2-7 | TRBV27 | CASSLGDTSYEQYF | TGTGCCAGCAGTTTAGGGGACACTTCCTACGAGCAGTACTTC
TRBD2 | . | TRBJ2-3 | TRBV13 | CASSPTSGGPDTQYF | TGTGCCAGCAGCCCAACTAGCGGGGGTCCAGATACGCAGTATTTT
TRBD1 | few | TRBJ2-3 | TRBV9 | CASSVAGQVTDTQYF | TGTGCCAGCAGCGTAGCCGGACAGGTTACGGATACGCAGTATTTT
. | medium-sized | TRBJ1-2 | TRBV12-2 | CASRIHRGDGYTF | TGTGCAAGTCGCATACACAGGGGGGATGGCTACACCTTC
TRBD2 | . | TRBJ2-2 | TRBV9 | CASSELAGGNTGELFF | TGTGCCAGCAGTGAACTAGCGGGGGGGAACACCGGGGAGCTGTTTTTT
TRBD1 | once | TRBJ1-1 | TRBV28 | CASRRGQGGTEAFF | TGTGCCAGCAGACGCGGACAGGGAGGAACTGAAGCTTTCTTT
TRBD2 | . | TRBJ2-2 | TRBV19 | CASNSGGIDTGELFF | TGTGCCAGTAACAGCGGGGGTATAGACACCGGGGAGCTGTTTTTT
. | few | TRBJ1-6 | TRBV4-1 | CASSQGGSPLHF | TGCGCCAGCAGCCAAGGCGGTTCACCCCTCCACTTT
. | . | TRBJ2-7 | TRBV7-9 | CSSSPSDTSYEQYF | TGTTCCAGCAGCCCGTCGGACACCTCCTACGAGCAGTACTTC
. | . | TRBJ1-1 | TRBV19 | CASRYLPGNTEAFF | TGTGCCAGTAGGTATCTCCCGGGGAACACTGAAGCTTTCTTT
TRBD1 | once | TRBJ1-1 | TRBV5-1 | CASRSGTEGLEAFF | TGCGCCAGCAGATCCGGGACAGAGGGGCTTGAAGCTTTCTTT
TRBD1 | . | TRBJ2-7 | TRBV7-9 | CASSSQTGALRQYF | TGTGCCAGCAGCTCGCAGACAGGGGCCTTGCGGCAGTACTTC
TRBD2 | few | TRBJ2-7 | TRBV4-3 | CASSRRWSGDQTYEQYF | TGCGCCAGCAGCCGGAGATGGAGCGGGGACCAGACTTACGAGCAGTACTTC